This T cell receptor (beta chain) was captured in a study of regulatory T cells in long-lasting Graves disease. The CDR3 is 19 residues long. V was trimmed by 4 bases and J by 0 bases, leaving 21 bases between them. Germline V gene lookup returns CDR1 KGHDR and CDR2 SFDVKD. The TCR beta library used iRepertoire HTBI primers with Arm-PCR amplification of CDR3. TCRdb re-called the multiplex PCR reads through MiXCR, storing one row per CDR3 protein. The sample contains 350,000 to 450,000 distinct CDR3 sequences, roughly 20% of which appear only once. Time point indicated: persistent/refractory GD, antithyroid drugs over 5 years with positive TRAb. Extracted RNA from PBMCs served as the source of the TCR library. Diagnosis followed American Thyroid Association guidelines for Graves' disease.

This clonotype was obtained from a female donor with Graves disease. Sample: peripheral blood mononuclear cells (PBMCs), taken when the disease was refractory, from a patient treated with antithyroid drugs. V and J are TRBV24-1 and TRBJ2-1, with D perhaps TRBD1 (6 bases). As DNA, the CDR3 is TGTGCCACCAGTGAATGGGACACTGAGTACTCCAGCTCCTACAATGAGCAGTTCTTC. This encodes CATSEWDTEYSSSYNEQFF.